This entry concerns a single T cell receptor (beta chain). Its cognate antigen is unknown. The data belong to a study of shared clonotypes between healthy human individuals. At the level of the study: Plates per donor: three CD4 naive, three CD4 memory, two CD8 naive, one CD8 memory.

Study-wide points: The small donor group covered limited genetic and exposure diversity. For sorted subsets, rarefaction showed incomplete sequencing despite large depth.

Between the trimmed V and J ends, which lost 5 bases and 7 bases, there was a span of 9 bases. This CDR3 has 12 residues. Germline CDR1 is SGHTA and CDR2 is FQGNSA. TCRdb's table, derived via immunoSEQ multiplex PCR, lists solely in-frame clones and lacks some. This table has a few million clones, more than 80% appearing once. This TCR was recovered from a man aged 18 to 30 in good health. Some clones in this sample may be carry-over from other donors' samples. Sequences were obtained from naive CD4+ T cells from PBMCs. Subset of the sample: CD45RA+ positively selected. This rearrangement joins TRBV7-2 to TRBJ1-5; D is perhaps TRBD1 (5 bases). The CDR3 here is CASSAWDQPQHF. CDR3 DNA: TGTGCCAGCAGCGCCTGGGACCAGCCCCAGCATTTT.